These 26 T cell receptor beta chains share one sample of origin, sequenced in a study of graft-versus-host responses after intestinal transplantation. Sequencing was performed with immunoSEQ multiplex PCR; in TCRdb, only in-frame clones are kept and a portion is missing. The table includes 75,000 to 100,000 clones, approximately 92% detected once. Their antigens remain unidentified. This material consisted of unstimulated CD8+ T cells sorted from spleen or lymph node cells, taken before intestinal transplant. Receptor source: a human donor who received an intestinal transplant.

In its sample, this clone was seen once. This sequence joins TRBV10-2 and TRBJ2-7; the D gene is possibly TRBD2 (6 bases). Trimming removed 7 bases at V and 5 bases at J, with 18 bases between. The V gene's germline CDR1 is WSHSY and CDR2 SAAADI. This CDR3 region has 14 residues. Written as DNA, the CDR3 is TGCGCCAGCAACCCGGGACTCGAAAAGAACGAGCAGTACTTC. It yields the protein CASNPGLEKNEQYF.

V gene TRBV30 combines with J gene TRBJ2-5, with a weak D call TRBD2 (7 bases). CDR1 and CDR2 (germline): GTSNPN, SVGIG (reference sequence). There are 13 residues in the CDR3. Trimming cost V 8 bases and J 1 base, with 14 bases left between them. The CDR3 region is CAGFGGRQETQYF. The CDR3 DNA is TGTGCCGGGTTCGGGGGGCGCCAAGAGACCCAGTACTTC.

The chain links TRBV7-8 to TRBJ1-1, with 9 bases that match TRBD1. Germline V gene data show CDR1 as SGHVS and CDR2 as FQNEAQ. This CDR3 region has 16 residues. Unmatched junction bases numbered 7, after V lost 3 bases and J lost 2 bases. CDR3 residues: CASSFPATGGNTEAFF. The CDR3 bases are TGTGCCAGCAGCTTCCCCGCGACAGGGGGAAACACTGAAGCTTTCTTT.

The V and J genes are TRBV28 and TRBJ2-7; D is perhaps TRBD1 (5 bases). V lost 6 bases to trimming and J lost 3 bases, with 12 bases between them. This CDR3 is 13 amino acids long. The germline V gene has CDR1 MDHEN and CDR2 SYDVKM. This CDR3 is CASRPRGNYEQYF. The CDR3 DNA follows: TGTGCCAGCAGACCAAGGGGCAACTACGAGCAGTACTTC.

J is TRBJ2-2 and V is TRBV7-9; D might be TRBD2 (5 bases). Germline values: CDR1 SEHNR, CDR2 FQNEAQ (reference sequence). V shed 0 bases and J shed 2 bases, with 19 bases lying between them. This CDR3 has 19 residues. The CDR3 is CASSLASVVRGGNTGELFF. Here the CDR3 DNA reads TGTGCCAGCAGCTTAGCTTCTGTGGTTCGGGGTGGTAACACCGGGGAGCTGTTTTTT.

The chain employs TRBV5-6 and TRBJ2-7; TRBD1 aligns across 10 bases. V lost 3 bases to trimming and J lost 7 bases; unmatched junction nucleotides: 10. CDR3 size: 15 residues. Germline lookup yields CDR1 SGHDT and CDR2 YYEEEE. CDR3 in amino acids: CASSSPGQGRWEQYF. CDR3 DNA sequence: TGTGCCAGCAGCTCCCCGGGACAGGGGAGGTGGGAGCAGTACTTC.

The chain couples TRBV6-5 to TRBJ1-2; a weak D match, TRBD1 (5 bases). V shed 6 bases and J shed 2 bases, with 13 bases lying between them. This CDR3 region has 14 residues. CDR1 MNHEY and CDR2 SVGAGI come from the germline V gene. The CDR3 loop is CASRPDRQNYGYTF. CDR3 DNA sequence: TGTGCCAGCAGACCAGACAGACAGAACTATGGCTACACCTTC.

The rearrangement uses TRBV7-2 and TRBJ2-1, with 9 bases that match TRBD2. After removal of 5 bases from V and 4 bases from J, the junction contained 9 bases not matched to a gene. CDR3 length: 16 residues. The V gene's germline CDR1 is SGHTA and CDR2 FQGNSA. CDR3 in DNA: TGTGCCAGCAGCCTTCTGACTAGCGGACCATACAATGAGCAGTTCTTC. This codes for CASSLLTSGPYNEQFF.

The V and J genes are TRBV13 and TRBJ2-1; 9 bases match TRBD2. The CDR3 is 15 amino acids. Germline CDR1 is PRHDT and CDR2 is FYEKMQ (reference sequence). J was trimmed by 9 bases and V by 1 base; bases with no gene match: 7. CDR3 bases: TGTGCCAGCAGCTTAGAGGCGGGAGGGCCGGGTGAGCAGTTCTTC. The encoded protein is CASSLEAGGPGEQFF.

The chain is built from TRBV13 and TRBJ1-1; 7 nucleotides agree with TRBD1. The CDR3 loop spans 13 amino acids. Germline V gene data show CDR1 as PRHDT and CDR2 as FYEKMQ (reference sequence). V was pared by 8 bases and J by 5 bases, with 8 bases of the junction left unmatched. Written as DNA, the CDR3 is TGTGCCAGCCGCAGGGGGTTGGGTACTGAAGCTTTCTTT. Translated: CASRRGLGTEAFF.

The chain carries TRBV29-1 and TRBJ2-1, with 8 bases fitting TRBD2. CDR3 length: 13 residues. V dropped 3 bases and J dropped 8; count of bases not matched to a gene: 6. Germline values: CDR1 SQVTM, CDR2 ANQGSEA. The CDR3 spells CSVDPGGGYEQFF. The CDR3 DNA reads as TGCAGCGTTGATCCCGGGGGGGGCTATGAGCAGTTCTTC.

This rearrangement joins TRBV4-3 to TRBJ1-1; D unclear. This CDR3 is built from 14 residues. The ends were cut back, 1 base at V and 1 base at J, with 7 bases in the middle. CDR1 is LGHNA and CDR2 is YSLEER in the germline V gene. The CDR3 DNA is TGCGCCAGCAGCCAAGTGGTCGGGAACACTGAAGCTTTCTTT. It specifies CASSQVVGNTEAFF.

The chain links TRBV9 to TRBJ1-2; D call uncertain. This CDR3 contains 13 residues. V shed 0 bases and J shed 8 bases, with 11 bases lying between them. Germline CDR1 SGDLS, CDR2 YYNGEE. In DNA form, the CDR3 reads TGTGCCAGCAGCGTAGGATCCGGGGAAGGCTACACCTTC. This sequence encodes CASSVGSGEGYTF.

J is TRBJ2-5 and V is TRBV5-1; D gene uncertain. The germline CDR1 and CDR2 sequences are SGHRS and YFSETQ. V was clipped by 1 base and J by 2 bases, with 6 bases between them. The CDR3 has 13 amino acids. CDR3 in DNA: TGCGCCAGCAGCTTGCGCAGTCAAGAGACCCAGTACTTC. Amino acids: CASSLRSQETQYF.

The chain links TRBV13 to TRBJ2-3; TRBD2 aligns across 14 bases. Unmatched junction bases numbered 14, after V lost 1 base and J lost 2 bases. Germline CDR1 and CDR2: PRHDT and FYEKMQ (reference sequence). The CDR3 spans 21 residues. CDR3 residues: CASSLAPPGLAGEFSTDTQYF. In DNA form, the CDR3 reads TGTGCCAGCAGCTTAGCCCCCCCGGGACTAGCGGGGGAGTTCTCCACAGATACGCAGTATTTT.

CDR3 DNA sequence: TGTGCCAGCAGTGAGGCAGGGTACAGGAGCTACACCTTC. Protein product: CASSEAGYRSYTF. The chain uses TRBV25-1 and TRBJ1-2; D is perhaps TRBD1 (5 bases). The CDR3 loop spans 13 amino acids. Germline CDR1 and CDR2: MGHDK and SYGVNS. V was shortened by 3 bases and J by 9 bases, with 14 bases between the two germline ends.

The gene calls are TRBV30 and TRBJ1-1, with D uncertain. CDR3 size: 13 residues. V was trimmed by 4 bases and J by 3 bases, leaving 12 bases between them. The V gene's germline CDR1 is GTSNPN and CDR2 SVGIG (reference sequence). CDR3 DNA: TGTGCCTGGAACCAAATATCGGACACTGAAGCTTTCTTT. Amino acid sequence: CAWNQISDTEAFF.

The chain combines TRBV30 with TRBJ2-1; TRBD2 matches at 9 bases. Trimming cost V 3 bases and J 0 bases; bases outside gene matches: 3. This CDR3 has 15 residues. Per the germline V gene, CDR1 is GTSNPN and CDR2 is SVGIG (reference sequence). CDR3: CAWSLAGASYNEQFF. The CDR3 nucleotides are TGTGCCTGGAGCTTAGCGGGGGCCTCCTACAATGAGCAGTTCTTC.

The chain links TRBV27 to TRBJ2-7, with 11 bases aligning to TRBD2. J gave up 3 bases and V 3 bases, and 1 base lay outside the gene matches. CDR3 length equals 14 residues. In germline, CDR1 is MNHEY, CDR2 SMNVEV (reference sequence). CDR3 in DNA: TGTGCCAGCAGTTTCACTAGCGGGGGCTACGAGCAGTACTTC. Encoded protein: CASSFTSGGYEQYF.

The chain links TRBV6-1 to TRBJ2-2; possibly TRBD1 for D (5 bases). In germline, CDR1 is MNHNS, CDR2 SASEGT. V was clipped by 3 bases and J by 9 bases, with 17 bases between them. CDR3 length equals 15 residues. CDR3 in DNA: TGTGCCAGCAGTGACAGGGTTAAGAAGGATAGGGAGCTGTTTTTT. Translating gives CASSDRVKKDRELFF.

CDR3 in amino acids: CASSQVPGQGEDTQYF. The CDR3 DNA reads as TGCGCCAGCAGCCAAGTCCCGGGACAGGGCGAAGATACGCAGTATTTT. J is TRBJ2-3 and V is TRBV4-1; TRBD1 agrees at 9 bases. The ends lost 1 base at V and 5 bases at J; junction bases unmatched: 7. CDR3 length: 16 amino acids. Germline CDR1 is MGHRA and CDR2 is YSYEKL.

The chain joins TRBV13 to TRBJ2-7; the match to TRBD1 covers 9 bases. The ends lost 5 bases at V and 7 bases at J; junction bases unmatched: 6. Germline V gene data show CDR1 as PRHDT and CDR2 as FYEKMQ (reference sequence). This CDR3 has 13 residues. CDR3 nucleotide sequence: TGTGCCAGCAGCCTGGGGACAGGGAGAGAGCAGTACTTC. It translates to CASSLGTGREQYF.

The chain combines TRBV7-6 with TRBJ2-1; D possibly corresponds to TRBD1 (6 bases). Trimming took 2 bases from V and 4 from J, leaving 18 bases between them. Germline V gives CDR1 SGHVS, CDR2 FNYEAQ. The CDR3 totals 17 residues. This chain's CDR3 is CASSLSQQGPMYNEQFF. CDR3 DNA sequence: TGTGCCAGCAGCTTAAGTCAACAGGGACCGATGTACAATGAGCAGTTCTTC. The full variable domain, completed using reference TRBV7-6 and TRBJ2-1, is GAGVSQSPRYKVTKRGQDVALRCDPISGHVSLYWYRQALGQGPEFLTYFNYEAQQDKSGLPNDRFSAERPEGSISTLTIQRTEQRDSAMYRCASSLSQQGPMYNEQFFGPGTRLTVL.

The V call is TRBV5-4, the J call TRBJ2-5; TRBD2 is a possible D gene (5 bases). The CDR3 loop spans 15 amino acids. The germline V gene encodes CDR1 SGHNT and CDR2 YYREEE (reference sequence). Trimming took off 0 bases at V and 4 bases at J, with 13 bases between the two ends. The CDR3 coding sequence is TGTGCCAGCAGCTTGGGAGGGAGCGGCCGAGAGACCCAGTACTTC. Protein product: CASSLGGSGRETQYF. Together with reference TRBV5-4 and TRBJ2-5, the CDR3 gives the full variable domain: ETGVTQSPTHLIKTRGQQVTLRCSSQSGHNTVSWYQQALGQGPQFIFQYYREEENGRGNFPPRFSGLQFPNYSSELNVNALELDDSALYLCASSLGGSGRETQYFGPGTRLLVL.

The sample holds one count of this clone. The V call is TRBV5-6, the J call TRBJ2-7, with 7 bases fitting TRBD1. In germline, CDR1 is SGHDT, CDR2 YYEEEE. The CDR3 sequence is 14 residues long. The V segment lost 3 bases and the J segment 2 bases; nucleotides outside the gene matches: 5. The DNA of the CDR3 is TGTGCCAGCAGCTCGGGACAGTCAACCTACGAGCAGTACTTC. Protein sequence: CASSSGQSTYEQYF.

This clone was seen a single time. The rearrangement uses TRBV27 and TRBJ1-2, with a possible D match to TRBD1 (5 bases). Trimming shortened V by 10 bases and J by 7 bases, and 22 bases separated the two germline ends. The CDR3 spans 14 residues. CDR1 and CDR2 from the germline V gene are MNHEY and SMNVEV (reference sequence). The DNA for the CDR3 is TGTGCCACACAGGAGACCGGGGACTGGGGTGGCTACACCTTC. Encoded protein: CATQETGDWGGYTF.